The 17 T cell receptor beta chains given below trace back to one sample, sequenced in a study of blood T cells in healthy people across ages. Together with a sample-barcoded 5' primer, a J-beta primer mix was included in a second PCR lasting about 6 to 11 cycles. MiXCR, applied by TCRdb to the 5' RACE reads, yields one record per CDR3 protein. The repertoire holds around 670,000 distinct CDR3 sequences, less than 35% seen once, with around 16% in the top ten. Sequencing used blood. The receptor set was obtained from a woman over 75 in good health.

At least ten counts were recorded for this clonotype. The chain is built from TRBV5-1 and TRBJ2-1; 7 nucleotides align to TRBD1. J gave up 9 bases and V 6 bases, and 9 bases lay outside the gene matches. Per the germline V gene, CDR1 is SGHRS and CDR2 is YFSETQ. This CDR3 has 13 residues. Here the CDR3 DNA reads TGCGCCAGCACCCCGCAAGGGGGCCCTGAGCAGTTCTTC. The encoded protein is CASTPQGGPEQFF.

There are a few counts of this clonotype. The J gene is TRBJ2-7, the V gene TRBV5-6; TRBD1 aligns across 9 bases. Germline CDR1 SGHDT, CDR2 YYEEEE. This CDR3 is built from 13 residues. The trim removed 3 bases at V and 6 bases at J, leaving 4 bases unmatched. The CDR3 is CASSWDREAEQYF. DNA of the CDR3: TGTGCCAGCAGCTGGGACAGGGAAGCCGAGCAGTACTTC.

This clonotype showed up many times. This rearrangement joins TRBV5-4 to TRBJ2-7; a weak D match, TRBD1 (6 bases). The V end was cut by 4 bases, the J end by 3 bases, with 20 bases between. The CDR3 is made up of 16 amino acids. Germline V CDR1 and CDR2: SGHNT, YYREEE (reference sequence). The CDR3, as DNA: TGTGCCAGCAGCCAATCGTCTCGAGGGGGTAGCTACGAGCAGTACTTC. The encoded protein is CASSQSSRGGSYEQYF. Filled out from reference TRBV5-4 and TRBJ2-7, the complete variable domain reads ETGVTQSPTHLIKTRGQQVTLRCSSQSGHNTVSWYQQALGQGPQFIFQYYREEENGRGNFPPRFSGLQFPNYSSELNVNALELDDSALYLCASSQSSRGGSYEQYFGPGTRLTVT.

About this clonotype: A much larger clone differs by one base, so this may be a read error. The V gene is TRBV20-1, the J gene TRBJ2-7; D tentatively reads TRBD1 or TRBD2 (5 bases each). This CDR3 region has 17 residues. The germline CDR1 and CDR2 sequences are DFQATT and SNEGSKA (reference sequence). The CDR3 nucleotides are TGCAGTACTAGAGATCTGGGCGCCGGGACGGGTCTTTACGAGCAGTACTTC. Residues: CSTRDLGAGTGLYEQYF.

The chain joins TRBV20-1 to TRBJ2-7; 8 nucleotides match TRBD2. Trimming cost V 6 bases and J 7 bases; bases outside gene matches: 8. The CDR3 is 12 residues long. Germline-derived CDR1 and CDR2 are DFQATT and SNEGSKA (reference sequence). CDR3 in DNA: TGCAGTGCCCGGCGTTCTAGCGGGGAGCAGTACTTC. The encoded protein is CSARRSSGEQYF.

At least ten counts were recorded for this clonotype. The chain employs TRBV11-2 and TRBJ2-5; D not resolved. Germline V gene data show CDR1 as SGHAT and CDR2 as FQNNGV. The CDR3 has 15 residues. Trimming stripped 5 bases from V and 5 bases from J, with 18 bases between. CDR3 DNA sequence: TGTGCCAGCAGCCCATCATCCGCAAGAAGGGAGACCCAGTACTTC. Amino acids: CASSPSSARRETQYF.

This clonotype was detected many times. The chain combines TRBV18 with TRBJ2-7; perhaps TRBD1 as D (5 bases). This CDR3 has 13 residues. Trimming cost V 3 bases and J 4 bases, with 10 bases left between them. Germline V CDR1 and CDR2: KGHSH, LQKENI. CDR3 sequence: CASSPGREYEQYF. The CDR3 coding sequence is TGTGCCAGCTCACCGGGCAGGGAATACGAGCAGTACTTC. Looking up the rest from reference TRBV18 and TRBJ2-7 gives the full variable domain: NAGVMQNPRHLVRRRGQEARLRCSPMKGHSHVYWYRQLPEEGLKFMVYLQKENIIDESGMPKERFSAEFPKEGPSILRIQQVVRGDSAAYFCASSPGREYEQYFGPGTRLTVT.

This clonotype was detected once. A read error is possible here, since a much larger clone lies one base away. The chain employs TRBV29-1 and TRBJ1-5; no definite D call. The CDR3 length is 12 residues. The germline V gene has CDR1 SQVTM and CDR2 ANQGSEA. CDR3 bases: TGCAGCGTCGTCACAGACAATCGGCCCCAGCATTTT. Amino acids: CSVVTDNRPQHF.

The chain is built from TRBV6-5 and TRBJ2-1; 12 bases map to TRBD2. With V trimmed by 4 bases and J by 15 bases, 1 base remained unmatched. The CDR3 covers 11 residues. Per the germline V gene, CDR1 is MNHEY and CDR2 is SVGAGI. CDR3: CASSSSGGAFF. The DNA for the CDR3 is TGTGCCAGCAGTTCTAGCGGGGGGGCGTTCTTC.

This clonotype showed up many times. This chain connects TRBV6-2 or TRBV6-3 to TRBJ2-1, with D possibly matching TRBD2 (6 bases). The V gene's germline CDR1 is MNHEY and CDR2 SVGEGT. Trimming took 6 bases from V and 12 from J, leaving 15 bases between them. The CDR3 totals 12 residues. Here the CDR3 reads CASSQPREMQFF. In DNA, the CDR3 is TGTGCCAGCAGCCAACCCCGGGAGATGCAGTTCTTC.

Worth noting for this clonotype: One end of the junction fails to match germline, which may point to a read error. The V gene is TRBV7-3, the J gene TRBJ1-6; tentative D call: TRBD1 (5 bases). Germline V gene data show CDR1 as SGHTA and CDR2 as FQGTGA. CDR3 size: 14 residues. The CDR3 reads CAGSLSPGRSPLHF. The CDR3 DNA is TGTGCCGGCAGCTTATCGCCAGGGCGTTCACCCCTCCACTTT.

This clonotype was seen only a few times. This rearrangement joins TRBV28 to TRBJ2-7, with 9 bases identical to TRBD1. The V gene's germline CDR1 is MDHEN and CDR2 SYDVKM. The CDR3 length is 15 residues. Losses at the gene ends were 3 bases for V and 1 base for J; bases not matched to a gene: 4. The CDR3 region has the DNA TGTGCCAGCAGTTTCTTGACAGGGGGATCCTACGAGCAGTACTTC. It encodes CASSFLTGGSYEQYF.

This clonotype was recorded at least ten times. This chain joins TRBV7-8 and TRBJ2-5; D gene ambiguous. CDR3 length: 18 residues. Germline V gene lookup returns CDR1 SGHVS and CDR2 FQNEAQ. Trimming pared 1 base from V and 1 base from J, leaving 19 bases between. In DNA form, the CDR3 reads TGTGCCAGCAGCTTAGGGGCAGCTCTTCCCAATCGCCAAGAGACCCAGTACTTC. Its protein product is CASSLGAALPNRQETQYF.

This clonotype was counted ten times or more. The chain recombines TRBV5-1 with TRBJ2-3; D possibly corresponds to TRBD1 (6 bases). The length of the CDR3 is 14 residues. Germline CDR1 and CDR2: SGHRS and YFSETQ. V was cut by 0 bases and J by 5 bases, with 10 bases left in between. The CDR3 DNA is TGCGCCAGCAGCTTGGGACAGGCCGTAGATACGCAGTATTTT. It yields the protein CASSLGQAVDTQYF.

This clonotype was detected only a few times. This may come from a read error, since a much larger clone is one base off. V is TRBV3-1 and J is TRBJ2-1; no definite D call. Germline V gene sequence: CDR1 LGHDT, CDR2 YNNKEL (reference sequence). V was shortened by 0 bases and J by 4 bases, with 10 bases between the two germline ends. CDR3 length equals 15 residues. CDR3 in DNA: TGTGCCAGCAGCCAAGATCTGACGACTTACAATGAGCAGTTCTTC. This codes for CASSQDLTTYNEQFF.

This chain connects TRBV7-9 to TRBJ2-3, with D maybe TRBD2 (6 bases). Germline lookup yields CDR1 SEHNR and CDR2 FQNEAQ (reference sequence). V lost 1 base, J lost 5 bases, and 10 bases lay in between. The CDR3 extends over 14 amino acids. The CDR3, as DNA: TGTGCCAGCAGCTTAGGGGCGGGATTAGATACGCAGTATTTT. Protein: CASSLGAGLDTQYF.

This clonotype appeared many times. This sequence joins TRBV10-3 and TRBJ2-7; weak D call: TRBD1 (6 bases). In germline, CDR1 is ENHRY, CDR2 SYGVKD. The CDR3 loop spans 12 amino acids. Trimming took 6 bases from V and 4 from J, leaving 10 bases between them. DNA for the CDR3: TGTGCCATCAGGGGGGCCGGGTACGAGCAGTACTTC. Protein product: CAIRGAGYEQYF.